This T cell receptor beta chain emerged from a study of cytomegalovirus exposure and HLA in healthy donors. The PCR made use of 60 Vbeta and 13 Jbeta primers. Here immunoSEQ multiplex PCR was the method, and the copy in TCRdb shows in-frame clones only, minus some. The table records 100,000 or so clones, approximately 85% of them present only once. To note about this clone: Antigen: not known.

General observations from the study: Rare TCR sequences predominated, though certain public TCRs were found in many donors.

The CDR3 is made up of 15 amino acids. Germline loops: CDR1 MDHEN, CDR2 SYDVKM. With 3 bases removed from V and 2 bases from J, the gap between germline ends came to 12 bases. Material for sequencing was PBMCs. J is TRBJ2-3 and V is TRBV28; a possible D gene is TRBD2 (7 bases). The source of this sequence is a man under 40 in good health and CMV-seropositive. In DNA, the CDR3 is TGTGCCAGCAGTTTCGGGGGGCCCTCCACAGATACGCAGTATTTT. It is translated as CASSFGGPSTDTQYF. The full variable domain, in which reference TRBV28 and TRBJ2-3 provide the parts outside the CDR3, is DVKVTQSSRYLVKRTGEKVFLECVQDMDHENMFWYRQDPGLGLRLIYFSYDVKMKEKGDIPEGYSVSREKKERFSLILESASTNQTSMYLCASSFGGPSTDTQYFGPGTRLTVL.